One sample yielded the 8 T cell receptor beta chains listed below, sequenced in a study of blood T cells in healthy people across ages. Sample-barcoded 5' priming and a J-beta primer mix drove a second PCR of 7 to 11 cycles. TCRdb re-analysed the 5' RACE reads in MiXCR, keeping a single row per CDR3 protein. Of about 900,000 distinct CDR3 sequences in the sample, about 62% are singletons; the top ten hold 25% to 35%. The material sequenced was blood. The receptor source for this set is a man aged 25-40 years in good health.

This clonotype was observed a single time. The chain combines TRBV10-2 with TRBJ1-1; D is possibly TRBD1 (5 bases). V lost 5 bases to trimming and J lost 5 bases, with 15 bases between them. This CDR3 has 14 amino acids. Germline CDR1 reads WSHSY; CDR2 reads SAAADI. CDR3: CASSPGDYITEAFF. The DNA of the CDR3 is TGCGCCAGCAGTCCGGGGGACTATATTACTGAAGCTTTCTTT.

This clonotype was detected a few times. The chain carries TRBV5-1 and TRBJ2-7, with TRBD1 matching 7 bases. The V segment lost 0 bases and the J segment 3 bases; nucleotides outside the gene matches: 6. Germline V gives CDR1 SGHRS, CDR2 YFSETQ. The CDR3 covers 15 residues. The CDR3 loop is CASSLVTGTNYEQYF. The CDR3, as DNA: TGCGCCAGCAGCTTGGTGACAGGGACAAACTACGAGCAGTACTTC.

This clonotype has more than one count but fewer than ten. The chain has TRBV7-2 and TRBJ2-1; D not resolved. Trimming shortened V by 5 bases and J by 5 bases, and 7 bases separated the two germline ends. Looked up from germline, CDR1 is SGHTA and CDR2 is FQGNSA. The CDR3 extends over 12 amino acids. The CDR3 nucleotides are TGTGCCAGCAGCCTTATAAACAATGAGCAGTTCTTC. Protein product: CASSLINNEQFF.

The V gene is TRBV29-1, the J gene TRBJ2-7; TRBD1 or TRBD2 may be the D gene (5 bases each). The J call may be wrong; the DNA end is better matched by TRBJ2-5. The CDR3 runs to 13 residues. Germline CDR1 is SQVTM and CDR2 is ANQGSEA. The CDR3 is CSSMGRFGETQYF. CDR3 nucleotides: TGCAGCTCAATGGGACGATTTGGGGAGACCCAGTACTTC.

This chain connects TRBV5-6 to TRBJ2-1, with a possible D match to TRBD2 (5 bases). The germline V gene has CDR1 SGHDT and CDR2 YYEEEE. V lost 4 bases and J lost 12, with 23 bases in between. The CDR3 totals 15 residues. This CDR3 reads CASSTRPVADGGQFF. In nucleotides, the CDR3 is TGTGCCAGCAGCACCCGACCGGTGGCAGACGGAGGGCAGTTCTTC.

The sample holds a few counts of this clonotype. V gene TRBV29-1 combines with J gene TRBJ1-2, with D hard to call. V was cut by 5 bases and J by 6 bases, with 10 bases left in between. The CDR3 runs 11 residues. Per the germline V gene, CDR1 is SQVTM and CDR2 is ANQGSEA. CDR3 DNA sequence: TGCAGCGTTCGTAGAGAAGATGGCTACACCTTC. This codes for CSVRREDGYTF.

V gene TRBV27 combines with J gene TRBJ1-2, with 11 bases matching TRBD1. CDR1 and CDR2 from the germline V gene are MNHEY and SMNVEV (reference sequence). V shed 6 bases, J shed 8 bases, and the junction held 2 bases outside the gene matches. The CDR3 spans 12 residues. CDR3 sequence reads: CASRGQGDGYTF. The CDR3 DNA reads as TGTGCCAGCAGGGGACAGGGGGACGGCTACACCTTC.

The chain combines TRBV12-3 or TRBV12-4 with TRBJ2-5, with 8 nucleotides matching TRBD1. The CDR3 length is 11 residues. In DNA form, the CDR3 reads TGTGCAGACAGGGGAGAGGCGGAGCAGTACTTC. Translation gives CADRGEAEQYF.